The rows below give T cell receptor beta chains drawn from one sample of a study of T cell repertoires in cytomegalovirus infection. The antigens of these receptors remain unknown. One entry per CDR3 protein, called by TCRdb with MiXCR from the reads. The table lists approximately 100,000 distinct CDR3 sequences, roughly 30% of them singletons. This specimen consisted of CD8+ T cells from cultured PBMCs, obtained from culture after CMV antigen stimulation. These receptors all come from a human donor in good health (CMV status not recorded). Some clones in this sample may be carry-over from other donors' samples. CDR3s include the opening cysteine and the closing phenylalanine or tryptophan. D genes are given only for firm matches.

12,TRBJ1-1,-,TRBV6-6,CASLRGGTEAFF
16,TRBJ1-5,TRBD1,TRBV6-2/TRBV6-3,CASSDGDRGRNQPQHF
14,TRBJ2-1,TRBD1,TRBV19,CASRPGQGIHEQFF
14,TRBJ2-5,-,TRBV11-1,CASSLFRDQETQYF
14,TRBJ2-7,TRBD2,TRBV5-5,CASSVRLAGGEQYF
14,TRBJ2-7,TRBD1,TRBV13,CASSPDRVGYEQYF
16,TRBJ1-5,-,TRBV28,CASRPPVGPSNQPQHF
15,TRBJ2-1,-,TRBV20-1,CSARDPGRGNNEQFF
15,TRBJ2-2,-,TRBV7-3,CASSLMAGNTGELFF
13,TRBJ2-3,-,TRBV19,CVSSILSTDTQYF
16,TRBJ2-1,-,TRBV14,CASSQGAAVYYNEQFF
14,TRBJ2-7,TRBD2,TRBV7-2,CASSPRLAGGEQYF
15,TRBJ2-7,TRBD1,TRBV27,CASSLGTVKPYEQYF
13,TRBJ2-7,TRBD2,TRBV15,CATSGTRGDEQYF
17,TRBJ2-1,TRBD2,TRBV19,CASSIHLSGGEYNEQFF
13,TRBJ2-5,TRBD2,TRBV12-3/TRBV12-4,CASNPWGGETQYF
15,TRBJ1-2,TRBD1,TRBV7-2,CASSLEGQGNYGYTF
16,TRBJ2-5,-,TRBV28,CASSSRLGTYQETQYF
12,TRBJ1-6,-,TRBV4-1,CASSQGNSPLHF
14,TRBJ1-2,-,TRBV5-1,CASSLAIGKSGYTF
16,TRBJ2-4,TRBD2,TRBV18,CASSPLAGLAKNIQYF
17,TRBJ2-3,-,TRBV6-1,CASSPRAHPDLTDTQYF
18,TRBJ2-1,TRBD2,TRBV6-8,CASWGTSGGLSSYNEQFF
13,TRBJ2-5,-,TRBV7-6,CASSRRYQETQYF
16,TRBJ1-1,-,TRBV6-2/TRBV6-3,CASSYAESRGGTEAFF
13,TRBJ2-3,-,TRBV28,CASKNPNLDTQYF
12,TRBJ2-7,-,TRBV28,CASSLINYEQYF
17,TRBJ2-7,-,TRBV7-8,CASSSPQGPKGTYEQYF
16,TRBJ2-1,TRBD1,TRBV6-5,CASSSTQGAPSNEQFF
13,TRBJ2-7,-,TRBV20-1,CSARGRGVTEQYF
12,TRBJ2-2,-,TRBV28,CASTRGTGELFF
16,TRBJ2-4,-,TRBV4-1,CASSQVEGVAKNIQYF
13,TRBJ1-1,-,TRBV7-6,CASSLTLGGEAFF
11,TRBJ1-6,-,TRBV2,CASSEGSPLHF
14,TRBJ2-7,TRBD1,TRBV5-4,CASGFQGEIYEQYF
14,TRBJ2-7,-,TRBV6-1,CASIDSSISYEQYF
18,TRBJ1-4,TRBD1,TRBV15,CATSRAGTEYATNEKLFF
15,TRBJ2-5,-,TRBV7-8,CASSSGNLWRETQYF
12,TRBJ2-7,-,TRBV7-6,CASSFGEDEQYF
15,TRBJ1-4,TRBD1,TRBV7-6,CASSDRGATNEKLFF
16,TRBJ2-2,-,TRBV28,CASSLYQDPNTGELFF
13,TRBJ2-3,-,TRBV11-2,CASSPESTDTQYF
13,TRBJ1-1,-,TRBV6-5,CASSYRGNTEAFF
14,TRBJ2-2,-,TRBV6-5,CASSYSSGTGELFF
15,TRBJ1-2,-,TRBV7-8,CASSLEWGAYYGYTF
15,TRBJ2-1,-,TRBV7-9,CASSSEGANYNEQFF
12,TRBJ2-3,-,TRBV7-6,CASSLSSDTQYF
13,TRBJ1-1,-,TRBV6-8,CASSDRTNTEAFF
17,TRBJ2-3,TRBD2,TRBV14,CASSQVAVGGLADTQYF
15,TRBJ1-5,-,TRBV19,CASTKFGYSNQPQHF
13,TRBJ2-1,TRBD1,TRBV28,CASSATGGVEQFF
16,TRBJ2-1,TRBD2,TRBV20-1,CSAGWAGLANYNEQFF
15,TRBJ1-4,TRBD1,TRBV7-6,CASSGLTGFNEKLFF
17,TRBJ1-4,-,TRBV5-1,CASSLKGPTLGKEKLFF
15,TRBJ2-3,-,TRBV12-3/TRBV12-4,CASSIRVSAFDTQYF